The TCR beta chain described here comes from a study of blood T cells in healthy people across ages. Notes on the study in general: The fall in TCR beta diversity per million T cells was roughly linear with age.

The V gene lost 2 bases and the J gene lost 5 bases, with 12 bases spanning the gap. The CDR3 is made up of 15 amino acids. Per the germline V gene, CDR1 is MNHEY and CDR2 is SVGEGT. Each individual donor underwent a draw of roughly 10 milliliters of peripheral blood. Points on this clonotype: Its antigen is currently unknown.

A second about 6 to 11 cycle PCR used barcoded and J-beta primers. A single record per CDR3 protein comes from TCRdb applying MiXCR to the 5' RACE reads. The repertoire holds some 640,000 distinct CDR3 sequences, with 45% to 50% as singletons. The material sequenced was blood. The chain couples TRBV6-2 or TRBV6-3 to TRBJ1-4; D not resolved. The TCR comes from an older woman in good health. In DNA form, the CDR3 reads TGTGCCAGCAGTTACCAAGGACGGGTCAATGAAAAACTGTTTTTT. It specifies CASSYQGRVNEKLFF.